This T cell receptor (beta chain) was observed in a study of T cells in localized non-small cell lung cancer. The repertoire was sequenced with immunoSEQ multiplex PCR; TCRdb's copy has only in-frame clones and lacks some. The sample lists just under 80,000 clones, 70% to 90% occurring once. Study results and limitations: Appearances in adjacent lung were noted for a median 57 of the top 100 tumor clones. Higher blood T cell density tracked longer overall survival. Of the tissues analyzed, uninvolved adjacent lung showed maximal T cell clonality, greater than tumor.

V lost 5 bases to trimming and J lost 4 bases; unmatched junction nucleotides: 10. In germline, CDR1 is MDHEN, CDR2 SYDVKM. The CDR3 is made up of 16 amino acids. A remark on this clone: The antigen is not known.

This specimen was peripheral blood, taken before any cancer treatment. This TCR derives from a female donor older than 55 with stage I lung adenocarcinoma. The chain uses TRBV28 and TRBJ1-5, with 8 bases that match TRBD1. CDR3 sequence reads: CASSPTLQGVNQPQHF. The CDR3 DNA follows: TGTGCCAGCAGTCCAACGCTACAGGGGGTAAATCAGCCCCAGCATTTT.